The 21 T cell receptor beta chains given below trace back to one sample, sequenced in a study of cytomegalovirus exposure and HLA in healthy donors. The PCR contained 60 Vbeta and 13 Jbeta primers. Sequenced by immunoSEQ multiplex PCR; TCRdb stores in-frame clones only, minus some. The data show approximately 210,000 clones, roughly 80% seen once. The material sequenced was PBMCs. These receptors originate from a woman in her 30s in good health and CMV-seropositive.

The CDR3 spells CASSPLGGTDTQYF. The CDR3 DNA reads as TGTGCCAGCAGCCCCCTGGGAGGGACAGATACGCAGTATTTT. The V gene is TRBV7-3, the J gene TRBJ2-3; 7 bases align to TRBD2. Germline values: CDR1 SGHTA, CDR2 FQGTGA. The CDR3 sequence is 14 residues long. Losses at the gene ends were 5 bases for V and 3 bases for J; bases not matched to a gene: 5. The full variable domain, rest sourced from reference TRBV7-3 and TRBJ2-3, is GAGVSQTPSNKVTEKGKYVELRCDPISGHTALYWYRQSLGQGPEFLIYFQGTGAADDSGLPNDRFFAVRPEGSVSTLKIQRTERGDSAVYLCASSPLGGTDTQYFGPGTRLTVL.

CDR3 protein: CASSDTDRGHYGYTF. For the CDR3, the DNA is TGTGCCAGCAGTGACACAGACAGGGGGCACTATGGCTACACCTTC. The rearrangement uses TRBV2 and TRBJ1-2; 10 nucleotides agree with TRBD1. After removal of 3 bases from V and 3 bases from J, the junction contained 4 bases not matched to a gene. The V gene's germline CDR1 is SNHLY and CDR2 FYNNEI. The CDR3 runs 15 residues.

This clone has only a few counts. V gene TRBV30 combines with J gene TRBJ1-1; D is uncertain. This CDR3 has 12 residues. Trimming pared 3 bases from V and 7 bases from J, leaving 12 bases between. CDR1 GTSNPN and CDR2 SVGIG come from the germline V gene (reference sequence). In DNA form, the CDR3 reads TGTGCCTGGAGAACCCCGCGGGTTGAAGCTTTCTTT. Its protein product is CAWRTPRVEAFF.

The chain joins TRBV7-3 to TRBJ2-1; D is possibly TRBD2 (6 bases). Germline CDR1 reads SGHTA; CDR2 reads FQGTGA. V was trimmed by 5 bases and J by 0 bases, leaving 14 bases between them. The CDR3 has 16 residues. The chain's CDR3 is CASSPNSGSSYNEQFF. The CDR3 DNA reads TGTGCCAGCAGCCCCAATAGCGGAAGCTCCTACAATGAGCAGTTCTTC.

The chain has TRBV27 and TRBJ2-1, with no clear D. This CDR3 is 14 amino acids long. V lost 4 bases to trimming and J lost 9 bases, with 16 bases between them. Germline values: CDR1 MNHEY, CDR2 SMNVEV (reference sequence). The CDR3 coding sequence is TGTGCCAGCAGTTCTGGCACCGCGGCCGGTGAGCAGTTCTTC. Translated: CASSSGTAAGEQFF.

CDR3 sequence: CASSLAAQETQYF. The DNA for the CDR3 is TGTGCCAGCAGCTTAGCGGCCCAAGAGACCCAGTACTTC. This chain connects TRBV7-9 to TRBJ2-5; no definite D call. Per germline, CDR1 SEHNR and CDR2 FQNEAQ (reference sequence). V shed 0 bases and J shed 1 base, with 3 bases lying between them. This CDR3 spans 13 amino acids.

The CDR3 protein is CASGPPRTGQLYGYTF. The CDR3 nucleotides are TGTGCCAGCGGACCCCCCCGGACGGGACAGCTCTATGGCTACACCTTC. The genes are TRBV5-4 and TRBJ1-2, with 7 bases aligning to TRBD1. Germline V gives CDR1 SGHNT, CDR2 YYREEE (reference sequence). This CDR3 is 16 amino acids long. Trimming at V came to 7 bases and at J to 4 bases, leaving 16 bases not matched to a gene.

This chain connects TRBV9 to TRBJ2-1; D may be TRBD2 (6 bases). V was cut by 2 bases and J by 4 bases, with 13 bases left in between. The CDR3 runs to 15 residues. Germline V gene data show CDR1 as SGDLS and CDR2 as YYNGEE. CDR3: CASSVLAVPYNEQFF. As DNA, the CDR3 is TGTGCCAGCAGCGTTTTAGCGGTTCCGTACAATGAGCAGTTCTTC.

J is TRBJ2-1 and V is TRBV28; tentative D call: TRBD1 (6 bases). Trimming pared 3 bases from V and 6 bases from J, leaving 15 bases between. The germline gives CDR1 MDHEN, CDR2 SYDVKM. The CDR3 spans 15 residues. The CDR3 nucleotides read TGTGCCAGCAGTTTCAGGACAGCAACTATCAATGAGCAGTTCTTC. This encodes CASSFRTATINEQFF.

The V and J genes are TRBV4-3 and TRBJ2-2, with D perhaps TRBD1 (5 bases). The germline gives CDR1 LGHNA, CDR2 YSLEER. V was pared by 0 bases and J by 0 bases, with 14 bases between. This CDR3 comprises 18 residues. The CDR3 nucleotides are TGCGCCAGCAGCCAAGAACGTCGAACAGGCGCGAACACCGGGGAGCTGTTTTTT. Its protein is CASSQERRTGANTGELFF.

The V gene is TRBV6-5, the J gene TRBJ1-5, with D unclear. V gave up 2 bases and J gave up 7 bases, with 15 bases separating them. This CDR3 comprises 15 residues. Germline CDR1 reads MNHEY; CDR2 reads SVGAGI. For the CDR3, the DNA is TGTGCCAGCAGTTACGCAACCCCCGGGGAGCAGCCCCAGCATTTT. Its translation: CASSYATPGEQPQHF.

The chain couples TRBV4-3 to TRBJ1-1; 8 bases are shared with TRBD1. Germline V gene lookup returns CDR1 LGHNA and CDR2 YSLEER. J was trimmed by 3 bases and V by 5 bases; bases with no gene match: 8. This CDR3 region has 15 residues. The CDR3 DNA reads TGCGCCAGCAGCAGCGAGCCAGGGGGCTACACTGAAGCTTTCTTT. The encoded protein is CASSSEPGGYTEAFF.

This clone has only a few counts. The rearrangement uses TRBV18 and TRBJ2-6, with D maybe TRBD2 (5 bases). The CDR3 contains 17 residues. V was shortened by 3 bases and J by 0 bases, with 12 bases between the two germline ends. Germline values: CDR1 KGHSH, CDR2 LQKENI. The CDR3 sequence is CASSPRDPSSGANVLTF. Written as DNA, the CDR3 is TGTGCCAGCTCACCTCGGGATCCAAGCTCTGGGGCCAACGTCCTGACTTTC. The full variable domain, completed using reference TRBV18 and TRBJ2-6, is NAGVMQNPRHLVRRRGQEARLRCSPMKGHSHVYWYRQLPEEGLKFMVYLQKENIIDESGMPKERFSAEFPKEGPSILRIQQVVRGDSAAYFCASSPRDPSSGANVLTFGAGSRLTVL.

V and J are TRBV18 and TRBJ2-1; D is unresolved. CDR1 is KGHSH, CDR2 LQKENI, per germline. The CDR3 is 19 residues long. Trimming took 4 bases from V and 2 from J, leaving 24 bases between them. For the CDR3, the DNA is TGTGCCAGCTCACTCCAGCTAGTCCAAGGAGCACCTGCCTACAATGAGCAGTTCTTC. Residues: CASSLQLVQGAPAYNEQFF.

The chain is built from TRBV18 and TRBJ2-3, with D unresolved. The CDR3 loop spans 14 amino acids. Germline-derived CDR1 and CDR2 are KGHSH and LQKENI. The V and J ends lost 0 bases and 4 bases respectively, with 8 bases between them. The CDR3 spells CASSPPGLPDTQYF. The CDR3 DNA reads as TGTGCCAGCTCACCACCTGGTCTACCAGATACGCAGTATTTT.

The V gene is TRBV11-3, the J gene TRBJ1-1; possibly TRBD1 for D (5 bases). The CDR3 is 13 amino acids. In germline, CDR1 is SGHNT, CDR2 YENEEA. V lost 5 bases to trimming and J lost 1 base, with 8 bases between them. The CDR3 DNA sequence: TGTGCCAGCAGCCGTACAGGGAACACTGAAGCTTTCTTT. Its protein product is CASSRTGNTEAFF.

The chain carries TRBV6-1 and TRBJ2-5; the D is unclear. The CDR3 loop spans 14 amino acids. The ends were cut back, 1 base at V and 4 bases at J, with 10 bases in the middle. From germline, CDR1 is MNHNS and CDR2 SASEGT. CDR3 in amino acids: CASSEVVTRETQYF. The CDR3 coding sequence is TGTGCCAGCAGTGAAGTAGTCACGAGAGAGACCCAGTACTTC.

This rearrangement joins TRBV28 to TRBJ1-4, with D perhaps TRBD1 (6 bases). Germline V lookup: CDR1 MDHEN, CDR2 SYDVKM. The CDR3 length is 15 residues. The V and J ends lost 2 bases and 6 bases respectively, with 13 bases between them. The chain's CDR3 is CASSLPRGGYEKLFF. Written as DNA, the CDR3 is TGTGCCAGCAGTTTACCCCGTGGGGGCTATGAAAAACTGTTTTTT. The entire variable domain, with the rest obtained from reference TRBV28 and TRBJ1-4, is as follows: DVKVTQSSRYLVKRTGEKVFLECVQDMDHENMFWYRQDPGLGLRLIYFSYDVKMKEKGDIPEGYSVSREKKERFSLILESASTNQTSMYLCASSLPRGGYEKLFFGSGTQLSVL.

This clone was seen only a few times. The chain has TRBV2 and TRBJ1-3; D call uncertain. Looked up from germline, CDR1 is SNHLY and CDR2 is FYNNEI. Trimming took off 6 bases at V and 0 bases at J, with 15 bases between the two ends. The CDR3 has 16 amino acids. Written as DNA, the CDR3 is TGTGCCAGCAGGACCCCTGGGCAGCTCTCTGGAAACACCATATATTTT. As protein: CASRTPGQLSGNTIYF.

The V gene is TRBV10-3, the J gene TRBJ1-1; D uncertain. Looked up from germline, CDR1 is ENHRY and CDR2 is SYGVKD. The CDR3 is made up of 14 amino acids. V gave up 0 bases and J gave up 1 base, with 6 bases separating them. CDR3 DNA sequence: TGTGCCATCAGTGAGTCGTTGGCGAACACTGAAGCTTTCTTT. Its protein is CAISESLANTEAFF.

J is TRBJ1-4 and V is TRBV27; 7 bases align to TRBD1. The trim removed 4 bases at V and 3 bases at J, leaving 8 bases unmatched. Germline loops: CDR1 MNHEY, CDR2 SMNVEV (reference sequence). The CDR3 loop spans 16 amino acids. The CDR3: CASSSPQGKSNEKLFF. Here the CDR3 DNA reads TGTGCCAGCAGTTCGCCACAGGGGAAATCTAATGAAAAACTGTTTTTT.